The clone carrying this TCR beta chain was observed a handful of times. A J-beta primer mix and a sample-barcoded 5' primer were used in a second PCR of roughly 7 to 12 cycles. Via MiXCR, TCRdb re-called the 5' RACE reads, giving one row per CDR3 protein. The sample carries more than 1,000,000 distinct CDR3 sequences, about 23% recorded once. In germline, CDR1 is SEHNR, CDR2 FQNEAQ (reference sequence). The CDR3 has 16 residues. V dropped 1 base and J dropped 6 bases, with 16 bases sitting between them. This specimen belongs to a study of blood T cells in healthy people across ages. These data were likewise used in another study, on T cells of mothers and their children.

Sequencing used blood. The source of this sequence is a girl aged 2 to 10 in good health. V is TRBV7-9 and J is TRBJ2-1; the D gene is possibly TRBD2 (6 bases). The CDR3 sequence is CASSLGPRGLSNEQFF. Written as DNA, the CDR3 is TGTGCCAGCAGCTTAGGTCCGCGGGGACTGAGCAATGAGCAGTTCTTC.